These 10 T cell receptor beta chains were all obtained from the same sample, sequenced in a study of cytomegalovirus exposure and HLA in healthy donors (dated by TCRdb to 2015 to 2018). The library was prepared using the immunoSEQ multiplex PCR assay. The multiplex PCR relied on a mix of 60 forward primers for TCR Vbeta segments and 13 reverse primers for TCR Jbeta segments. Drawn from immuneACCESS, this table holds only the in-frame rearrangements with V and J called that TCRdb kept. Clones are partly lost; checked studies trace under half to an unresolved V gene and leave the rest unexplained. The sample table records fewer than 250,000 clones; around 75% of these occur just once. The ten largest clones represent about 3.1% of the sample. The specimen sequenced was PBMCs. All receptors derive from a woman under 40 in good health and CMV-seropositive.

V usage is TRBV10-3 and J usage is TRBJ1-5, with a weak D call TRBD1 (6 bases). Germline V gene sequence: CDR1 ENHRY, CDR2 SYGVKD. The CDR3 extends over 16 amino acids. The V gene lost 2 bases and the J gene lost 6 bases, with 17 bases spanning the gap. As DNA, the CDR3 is TGTGCCATCAGTGAGATACAGGGCAGTAGCCCTCAGCCCCAGCATTTT. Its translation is CAISEIQGSSPQPQHF.

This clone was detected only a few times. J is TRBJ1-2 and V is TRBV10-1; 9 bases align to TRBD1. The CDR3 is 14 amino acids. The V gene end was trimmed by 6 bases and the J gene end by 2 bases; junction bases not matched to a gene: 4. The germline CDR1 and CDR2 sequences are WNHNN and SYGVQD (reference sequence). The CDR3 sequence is CASSGTGKNYGYTF. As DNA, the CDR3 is TGCGCCAGCAGCGGGACAGGGAAAAACTATGGCTACACCTTC.

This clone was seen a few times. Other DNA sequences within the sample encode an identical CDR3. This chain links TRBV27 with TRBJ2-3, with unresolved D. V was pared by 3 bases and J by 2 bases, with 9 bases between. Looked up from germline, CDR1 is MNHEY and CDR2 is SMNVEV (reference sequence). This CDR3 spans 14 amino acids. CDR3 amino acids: CASSLRGYTDTQYF. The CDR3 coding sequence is TGTGCCAGCAGTTTGCGAGGATACACAGATACGCAGTATTTT.

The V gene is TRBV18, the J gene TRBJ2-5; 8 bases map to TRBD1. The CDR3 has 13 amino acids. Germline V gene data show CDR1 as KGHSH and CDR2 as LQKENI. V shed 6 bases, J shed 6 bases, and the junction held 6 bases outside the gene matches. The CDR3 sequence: CASSRQGTQTQYF. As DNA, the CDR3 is TGTGCCAGCTCGCGACAGGGGACCCAGACCCAGTACTTC.

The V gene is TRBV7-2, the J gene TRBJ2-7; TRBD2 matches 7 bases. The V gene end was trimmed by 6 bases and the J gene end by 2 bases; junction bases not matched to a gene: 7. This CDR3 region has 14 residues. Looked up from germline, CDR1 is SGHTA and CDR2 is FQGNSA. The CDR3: CASRRNRGAYEQYF. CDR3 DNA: TGTGCCAGCAGGAGAAATCGGGGGGCCTACGAGCAGTACTTC.

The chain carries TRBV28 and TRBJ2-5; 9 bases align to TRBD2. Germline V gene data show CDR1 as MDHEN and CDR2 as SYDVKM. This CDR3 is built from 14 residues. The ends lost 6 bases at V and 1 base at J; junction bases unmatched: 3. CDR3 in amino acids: CASRGGRGQETQYF. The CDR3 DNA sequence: TGTGCCAGCAGAGGCGGGAGGGGCCAAGAGACCCAGTACTTC.

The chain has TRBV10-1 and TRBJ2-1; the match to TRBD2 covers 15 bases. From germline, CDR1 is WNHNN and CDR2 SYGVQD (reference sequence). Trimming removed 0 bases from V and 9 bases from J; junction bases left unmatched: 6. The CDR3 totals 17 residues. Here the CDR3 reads CASSESGLAGGGGEQFF. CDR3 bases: TGCGCCAGCAGTGAGTCGGGACTAGCGGGAGGAGGGGGTGAGCAGTTCTTC.

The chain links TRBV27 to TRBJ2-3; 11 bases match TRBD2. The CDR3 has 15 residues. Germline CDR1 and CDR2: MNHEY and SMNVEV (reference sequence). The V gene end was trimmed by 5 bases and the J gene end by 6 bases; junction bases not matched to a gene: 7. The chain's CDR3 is CASSLTSGSGDTQYF. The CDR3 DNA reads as TGTGCCAGCAGTCTTACTAGCGGGAGCGGGGATACGCAGTATTTT.

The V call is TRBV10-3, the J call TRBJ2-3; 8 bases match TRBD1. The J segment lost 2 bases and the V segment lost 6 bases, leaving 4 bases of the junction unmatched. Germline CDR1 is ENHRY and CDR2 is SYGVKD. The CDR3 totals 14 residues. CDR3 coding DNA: TGTGCCATCAGCGCAGGGGGCCACACAGATACGCAGTATTTT. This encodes CAISAGGHTDTQYF.

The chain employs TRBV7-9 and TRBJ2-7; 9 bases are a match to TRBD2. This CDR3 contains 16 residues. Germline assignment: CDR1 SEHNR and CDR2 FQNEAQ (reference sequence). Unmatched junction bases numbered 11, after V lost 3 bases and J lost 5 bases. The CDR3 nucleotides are TGTGCCAGCAGCTTGTTTCCCTCTAGCGGGAAGGACGAGCAGTACTTC. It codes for CASSLFPSSGKDEQYF.